The 16 T cell receptor beta chains in this list originate from one sample, sequenced in a study of identical twins' blood T cells. A single record per CDR3 protein comes from TCRdb applying MiXCR to the 5' RACE reads. Counted here are around 380,000 distinct CDR3 sequences, about 28% occurring once; the ten biggest clones make up 6% to 7%. The sequencing sample was made of PBMCs. The receptor set was obtained from a woman aged 18 to 55 in good health.

The chain uses TRBV6-5 and TRBJ2-2; D unclear. V gave up 6 bases and J gave up 4 bases, with 15 bases separating them. CDR3 size: 15 residues. Germline values: CDR1 MNHEY, CDR2 SVGAGI. CDR3 bases: TGTGCCAGCAGCTCCCGGTTTGGGCTCACCGGGGAGCTGTTTTTT. Translation: CASSSRFGLTGELFF.

The chain recombines TRBV4-3 with TRBJ1-2; possible D gene TRBD1, 6 bases. Germline loops: CDR1 LGHNA, CDR2 YSLEER. V was cut by 4 bases and J by 4 bases, with 13 bases left in between. The length of the CDR3 is 14 residues. In DNA form, the CDR3 reads TGCGCCAGCAGCCCTTTACAGGGCCTCTATGGCTACACCTTC. It specifies CASSPLQGLYGYTF.

This clonotype is a singleton in its sample. The V gene is TRBV6-5, the J gene TRBJ2-2; tentative D call: TRBD2 (6 bases). Germline V CDR1 and CDR2: MNHEY, SVGAGI. CDR3 length: 14 amino acids. The V and J ends lost 7 bases and 0 bases respectively, with 9 bases between them. CDR3 region: CASNPGANTGELFF. The CDR3 DNA reads TGTGCCAGCAATCCGGGGGCGAACACCGGGGAGCTGTTTTTT.

This rearrangement joins TRBV5-1 to TRBJ2-3; 9 bases agree with TRBD2. V dropped 0 bases and J dropped 0; count of bases not matched to a gene: 8. Germline V lookup: CDR1 SGHRS, CDR2 YFSETQ. The CDR3 spans 18 residues. CDR3: CASSLDLAGSASTDTQYF. The CDR3 bases are TGCGCCAGCAGCTTGGATCTAGCGGGGAGCGCTAGCACAGATACGCAGTATTTT.

V and J are TRBV14 and TRBJ2-1; D gene unclear. The CDR3 contains 13 residues. Germline loops: CDR1 SGHDN, CDR2 FVKESK. V lost 1 base to trimming and J lost 10 bases, with 11 bases between them. CDR3 amino acids: CASSQGFNSEQFF. The CDR3 DNA sequence: TGTGCCAGCAGCCAAGGGTTCAATTCGGAGCAGTTCTTC.

The table lists this clonotype with a few counts. V and J are TRBV9 and TRBJ2-7; D gene uncertain. V was clipped by 5 bases and J by 2 bases, with 5 bases between them. The CDR3 covers 11 residues. Germline V gives CDR1 SGDLS, CDR2 YYNGEE. The CDR3 is CASSDTYEQYF. The CDR3 DNA is TGTGCCAGCAGTGACACCTACGAGCAGTACTTC. Drawing the rest from reference TRBV9 and TRBJ2-7, the complete variable domain is DSGVTQTPKHLITATGQRVTLRCSPRSGDLSVYWYQQSLDQGLQFLIQYYNGEERAKGNILERFSAQQFPDLHSELNLSSLELGDSALYFCASSDTYEQYFGPGTRLTVT.

The CDR3 coding sequence is TGCAGTGCTAGCAAAGGTGTAGGAGGCTACACCTTC. Translation gives CSASKGVGGYTF. The chain joins TRBV20-1 to TRBJ1-2, with D uncertain. V gave up 3 bases and J gave up 8 bases, with 13 bases separating them. The CDR3 contains 12 residues. Germline-derived CDR1 and CDR2 are DFQATT and SNEGSKA (reference sequence).

The V and J genes are TRBV20-1 and TRBJ1-2, with 7 bases matching TRBD1. V lost 8 bases, J lost 4 bases, and 10 bases stayed unmatched. CDR3 size: 13 residues. Germline-derived CDR1 and CDR2 are DFQATT and SNEGSKA (reference sequence). The CDR3 region has the DNA TGCAGTACTCGGGACAGACTCATCTATGGCTACACCTTC. It yields the protein CSTRDRLIYGYTF.

The rearrangement joins TRBV20-1 to TRBJ1-2, with a possible D match to TRBD1 (6 bases). Per germline, CDR1 DFQATT and CDR2 SNEGSKA (reference sequence). V was shortened by 6 bases and J by 4 bases, with 15 bases between the two germline ends. This CDR3 is built from 13 residues. CDR3 in DNA: TGCAGTGCATGGCCGATGGGGGCCTATGGCTACACCTTC. Translated: CSAWPMGAYGYTF.

Concerning this clonotype: Relative to the germline gene, one junction end is altered; a read error may explain this. This rearrangement joins TRBV20-1 to TRBJ2-1, with D possibly matching TRBD2 (6 bases). Germline values: CDR1 DFQATT, CDR2 SNEGSKA (reference sequence). The CDR3 loop spans 14 amino acids. The CDR3 region is CGASKGGPYNEQFF. The CDR3 bases are TGCGGTGCCTCAAAAGGAGGGCCCTACAATGAGCAGTTCTTC.

This clonotype showed up just a few times. The chain combines TRBV5-5 with TRBJ1-4; D may be TRBD1 (6 bases). V dropped 5 bases and J dropped 4 bases, with 18 bases sitting between them. Germline CDR1 is SGHKS and CDR2 is YYEKEE (reference sequence). The CDR3 covers 16 residues. In DNA form, the CDR3 reads TGTGCCAGCAGATACTCTAGGGGGAGCTTTAATGAAAAACTGTTTTTT. Its protein is CASRYSRGSFNEKLFF.

The V and J genes are TRBV27 and TRBJ2-7; the D gene is possibly TRBD1 (6 bases). This CDR3 region has 13 residues. Trimming shortened V by 1 base and J by 5 bases, and 9 bases separated the two germline ends. Looked up from germline, CDR1 is MNHEY and CDR2 is SMNVEV (reference sequence). The CDR3 region is CASSLLQGNEQYF. The CDR3 nucleotides are TGTGCCAGCAGTTTATTGCAGGGGAACGAGCAGTACTTC.

The J gene is TRBJ2-1, the V gene TRBV27, with D perhaps matching TRBD1 (6 bases). Between the trimmed V and J ends, which lost 1 base and 6 bases, there was a span of 19 bases. Germline V CDR1 and CDR2: MNHEY, SMNVEV (reference sequence). This CDR3 spans 17 amino acids. The CDR3 region is CASSLLDQGPLGNEQFF. In nucleotides, the CDR3 is TGTGCCAGCAGTTTATTGGACCAGGGGCCCTTGGGCAATGAGCAGTTCTTC.

The chain is built from TRBV11-2 and TRBJ1-6; 9 positions match TRBD1. Germline CDR1 SGHAT, CDR2 FQNNGV. The CDR3 sequence is 17 residues long. V lost 3 bases to trimming and J lost 0 bases; unmatched junction nucleotides: 3. The CDR3 sequence is CASSLAGQGSYNSPLHF. CDR3 coding DNA: TGTGCCAGCAGCTTGGCGGGACAGGGCTCCTATAATTCACCCCTCCACTTT.

The chain couples TRBV20-1 to TRBJ2-3; possibly TRBD2 for D (5 bases). Germline CDR1 and CDR2: DFQATT and SNEGSKA (reference sequence). V was cut by 1 base and J by 6 bases, with 20 bases left in between. The CDR3 extends over 16 amino acids. As DNA, the CDR3 is TGCAGTGCTAGAGCCCACGACCTAGTACGCGGGGATACGCAGTATTTT. Translating gives CSARAHDLVRGDTQYF.

Ten or more counts support this clonotype. The chain joins TRBV20-1 to TRBJ2-3; 11 bases map to TRBD2. The CDR3 has 16 residues. V was clipped by 0 bases and J by 4 bases; unmatched bases: 6. Germline CDR1 reads DFQATT; CDR2 reads SNEGSKA (reference sequence). The CDR3 spells CSARDVLAGGADTQYF. The CDR3 nucleotides read TGCAGTGCTAGAGATGTCCTAGCGGGAGGTGCAGATACGCAGTATTTT.